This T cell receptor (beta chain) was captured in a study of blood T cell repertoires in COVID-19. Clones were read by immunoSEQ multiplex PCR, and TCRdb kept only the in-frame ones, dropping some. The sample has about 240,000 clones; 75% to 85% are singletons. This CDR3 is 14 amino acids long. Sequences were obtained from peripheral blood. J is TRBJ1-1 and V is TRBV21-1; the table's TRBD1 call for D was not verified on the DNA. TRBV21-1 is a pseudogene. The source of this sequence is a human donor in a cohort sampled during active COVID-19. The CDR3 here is CASNHDRKNTEAFF. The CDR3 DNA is TGTGCCAGCAACCACGACAGGAAGAACACTGAAGCTTTCTTT.